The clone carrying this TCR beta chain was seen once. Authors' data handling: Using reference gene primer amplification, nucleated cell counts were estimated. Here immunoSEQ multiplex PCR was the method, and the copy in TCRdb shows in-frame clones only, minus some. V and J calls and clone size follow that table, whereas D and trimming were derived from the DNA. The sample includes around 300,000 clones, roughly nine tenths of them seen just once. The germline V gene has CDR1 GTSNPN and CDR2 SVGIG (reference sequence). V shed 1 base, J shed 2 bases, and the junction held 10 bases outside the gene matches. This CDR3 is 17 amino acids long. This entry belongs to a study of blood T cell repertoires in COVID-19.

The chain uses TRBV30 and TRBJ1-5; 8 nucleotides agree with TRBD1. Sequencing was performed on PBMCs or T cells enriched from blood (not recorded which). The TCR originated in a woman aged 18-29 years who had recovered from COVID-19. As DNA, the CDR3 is TGTGCCTGGAGTGAGTGGCAGGGGGCGCCGGGCAATCAGCCCCAGCATTTT. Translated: CAWSEWQGAPGNQPQHF. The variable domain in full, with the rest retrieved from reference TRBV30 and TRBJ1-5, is SQTIHQWPATLVQPVGSPLSLECTVEGTSNPNLYWYRQAAGRGLQLLFYSVGIGQISSEVPQNLSASRPQDRQFILSSKKLLLSDSGFYLCAWSEWQGAPGNQPQHFGDGTRLSIL.